These 30 T cell receptor beta chains came from one sample sequenced in a study of blood T cell repertoires in COVID-19. Data came from immunoSEQ multiplex PCR; TCRdb stores just in-frame clones and leaves some out. The top ten clones hold 13% to 15% of a sample with tens of thousands of clones, around 80% of them seen once. The sequenced sample was peripheral blood. The source of these receptors is a man in his 60s with COVID-19, enrolled during active disease.

The V call is TRBV5-1, the J call TRBJ2-7; 7 nucleotides line up with TRBD1. Germline assignment: CDR1 SGHRS and CDR2 YFSETQ. Germline trimming cut 3 bases from V and 0 bases from J; bases unmatched to any gene: 6. The CDR3 contains 15 residues. Here the CDR3 DNA reads TGCGCCAGCAGCTCAGGACAGGAGAGCTCCTACGAGCAGTACTTC. Its protein is CASSSGQESSYEQYF.

This clone showed up many times. The chain couples TRBV7-9 to TRBJ2-1; weak D call: TRBD1 (6 bases). Germline V gives CDR1 SEHNR, CDR2 FQNEAQ (reference sequence). V lost 8 bases and J lost 6, with 14 bases in between. The CDR3 extends over 13 amino acids. CDR3 sequence: CASPRQEINEQFF. In nucleotides, the CDR3 is TGTGCCAGCCCCAGACAGGAGATCAATGAGCAGTTCTTC.

V and J are TRBV4-2 and TRBJ2-3; TRBD2 aligns across 8 bases. CDR3 length: 16 amino acids. CDR1 is LGHNA, CDR2 YNFKEQ, per germline. The junction had 8 bases not matched to a gene; V was cut back by 1 base and J by 5 bases. The CDR3 bases are TGTGCCAGCAGCCAAGGGTGGCAAACTAGCGGAGATACGCAGTATTTT. This sequence encodes CASSQGWQTSGDTQYF.

In this sample, this clone turned up a few times. CDR3: CASSIAAGGDETQYF. The CDR3 DNA reads as TGTGCCAGTAGTATAGCGGCAGGGGGCGACGAGACCCAGTACTTC. The chain joins TRBV19 to TRBJ2-5; TRBD1 aligns across 8 bases. With 1 base clipped from V and 5 bases from J, the junction kept 6 bases outside the gene matches. This CDR3 contains 15 residues. Per germline, CDR1 LNHDA and CDR2 SQIVND (reference sequence).

The chain carries TRBV7-9 and TRBJ2-7; 7 positions match TRBD1. The CDR3 length is 13 residues. Germline CDR1 SEHNR, CDR2 FQNEAQ (reference sequence). Trimming cost V 5 bases and J 3 bases; bases outside gene matches: 4. CDR3 nucleotides: TGTGCCAGCAGCAAGAGGGACAGCTACGAGCAGTACTTC. Translated: CASSKRDSYEQYF.

This clone occurred a few times. This chain joins TRBV5-5 and TRBJ1-1, with D maybe TRBD1 (5 bases). CDR1 is SGHKS and CDR2 is YYEKEE in the germline V gene (reference sequence). This CDR3 spans 13 amino acids. Trimming took 5 bases from V and 1 from J, leaving 9 bases between them. The CDR3 region is CASRSTGNTEAFF. CDR3 in DNA: TGTGCCAGCAGAAGCACAGGGAACACTGAAGCTTTCTTT. Filled out from reference TRBV5-5 and TRBJ1-1, the complete variable domain reads DAGVTQSPTHLIKTRGQQVTLRCSPISGHKSVSWYQQVLGQGPQFIFQYYEKEERGRGNFPDRFSARQFPNYSSELNVNALLLGDSALYLCASRSTGNTEAFFGQGTRLTVV.

V is TRBV9 and J is TRBJ2-4; TRBD1 matches at 9 bases. Germline V CDR1 and CDR2: SGDLS, YYNGEE. CDR3 length: 15 amino acids. J was trimmed by 1 base and V by 3 bases; bases with no gene match: 2. CDR3 in amino acids: CASSAGQGAKNIQYF. DNA for the CDR3: TGTGCCAGCAGCGCCGGACAGGGGGCCAAAAACATTCAGTACTTC.

The CDR3 sequence: CASSLGQPYGYTF. The CDR3 DNA is TGTGCCAGTAGCCTTGGACAGCCCTATGGCTACACCTTC. The chain links TRBV19 to TRBJ1-2; TRBD1 might be the D (6 bases). Germline CDR1 and CDR2: LNHDA and SQIVND (reference sequence). The CDR3 contains 13 residues. V was pared by 6 bases and J by 4 bases, with 12 bases between.

There are many counts of this clone. This chain links TRBV11-1 with TRBJ2-1; 9 nucleotides line up with TRBD2. Germline loops: CDR1 SGHAT, CDR2 FQDESV (reference sequence). V lost 1 base to trimming and J lost 7 bases; unmatched junction nucleotides: 5. There are 15 residues in the CDR3. The CDR3 DNA follows: TGTGCCAGCAGCTTAGGTAGCGGGAGCGTGAATGAGCAGTTCTTC. It translates to CASSLGSGSVNEQFF.

This chain links TRBV18 with TRBJ2-7; 9 bases agree with TRBD2. With V trimmed by 4 bases and J by 4 bases, 11 bases remained unmatched. In germline, CDR1 is KGHSH, CDR2 LQKENI. The CDR3 length is 16 residues. Written as DNA, the CDR3 is TGTGCCAGCTCACTCCGGAGAGCGGGAGGACCTTACGAGCAGTACTTC. It translates to CASSLRRAGGPYEQYF.

This clone was seen a single time. The CDR3 protein is CASIRLAGGNGELFF. CDR3 nucleotides: TGTGCCAGCATTCGACTAGCGGGAGGTAACGGGGAGCTGTTTTTT. The chain recombines TRBV2 with TRBJ2-2, with TRBD2 matching over 13 bases. The CDR3 length is 15 residues. The J segment lost 7 bases and the V segment lost 7 bases, leaving 6 bases of the junction unmatched. Germline V lookup: CDR1 SNHLY, CDR2 FYNNEI.

This clone has at least ten counts. DNA of the CDR3: TGTGCCAGCAGGTGGGGAGCAGCGGGGGCGGGTGAAGATACGCAGTATTTT. Protein: CASRWGAAGAGEDTQYF. This chain links TRBV7-6 with TRBJ2-3, with TRBD2 identical over 8 bases. Losses at the gene ends were 6 bases for V and 5 bases for J; bases not matched to a gene: 16. This CDR3 is built from 17 residues. Germline CDR1 is SGHVS and CDR2 is FNYEAQ.

The CDR3 nucleotides are TGTGCCTGGAGTACGACAGGGAGAGAGACCCAGTACTTC. It translates to CAWSTTGRETQYF. V usage is TRBV30 and J usage is TRBJ2-5, with 7 bases identical to TRBD1. In germline, CDR1 is GTSNPN, CDR2 SVGIG (reference sequence). The CDR3 spans 13 residues. The ends lost 2 bases at V and 4 bases at J; junction bases unmatched: 4.

The chain has TRBV7-7 and TRBJ2-2, with TRBD1 identical over 9 bases. The CDR3 covers 15 residues. Germline values: CDR1 SSHAT, CDR2 FNYEAQ (reference sequence). After removal of 5 bases from V and 7 bases from J, the junction contained 8 bases not matched to a gene. CDR3 nucleotide sequence: TGTGCCAGCAGCGACCGGGACAGGGTGAGCGGGGAGCTGTTTTTT. This sequence encodes CASSDRDRVSGELFF.

The rearrangement links TRBV29-1 to TRBJ1-2; D ambiguous. This CDR3 is 13 amino acids long. Germline-derived CDR1 and CDR2 are SQVTM and ANQGSEA. V was cut by 4 bases and J by 0 bases, with 9 bases left in between. For the CDR3, the DNA is TGCAGCGTTGTTTTATCAGCTAACTATGGCTACACCTTC. This codes for CSVVLSANYGYTF.

The gene calls are TRBV7-7 and TRBJ2-2; 10 bases are a match to TRBD1. Germline loops: CDR1 SSHAT, CDR2 FNYEAQ (reference sequence). The junction had 8 bases not matched to a gene; V was cut back by 2 bases and J by 5 bases. The CDR3 runs 17 residues. DNA of the CDR3: TGTGCCAGCAGCTTACTCTCCGGACAGGGGGAGACCGGGGAGCTGTTTTTT. Translated: CASSLLSGQGETGELFF.

This clone has a handful of counts. V is TRBV28 and J is TRBJ2-1; D is undetermined. Germline CDR1 is MDHEN and CDR2 is SYDVKM. The V end was cut by 9 bases, the J end by 2 bases, with 5 bases between. This CDR3 comprises 11 residues. Here the CDR3 DNA reads TGTGCCAGTTCAACCTACAATGAGCAGTTCTTC. Its protein is CASSTYNEQFF.

The chain combines TRBV5-1 with TRBJ2-1; no firm D call. Trimming removed 7 bases at V and 7 bases at J, with 9 bases between. There are 11 residues in the CDR3. CDR1 is SGHRS and CDR2 is YFSETQ in the germline V gene. CDR3 protein: CASLGSNEQFF. In DNA form, the CDR3 reads TGCGCCAGCTTGGGCTCAAATGAGCAGTTCTTC.

The J gene is TRBJ2-2, the V gene TRBV4-1, with 8 bases fitting TRBD1. The CDR3 has 16 residues. Germline assignment: CDR1 MGHRA and CDR2 YSYEKL. The V gene end was trimmed by 4 bases and the J gene end by 6 bases; junction bases not matched to a gene: 10. The CDR3 nucleotides read TGCGCCAGCAGCCCACGACAGGGGAGAAGGGCCGGGGAGCTGTTTTTT. It codes for CASSPRQGRRAGELFF.

The genes are TRBV6-5 and TRBJ1-5; TRBD1 matches 10 bases. The CDR3 consists of 14 residues. Unmatched junction bases numbered 6, after V lost 8 bases and J lost 5 bases. Germline loops: CDR1 MNHEY, CDR2 SVGAGI. The CDR3 DNA reads as TGTGCCAGCCATTGGGACAGGGGTTATCAGCCCCAGCATTTT. Translating it yields CASHWDRGYQPQHF.

The CDR3 region has the DNA TGTGCCAGCAGCTTAACCGGCACTAGCGGTGACAATGAGCAGTTCTTC. Translation gives CASSLTGTSGDNEQFF. V usage is TRBV7-3 and J usage is TRBJ2-1; 8 nucleotides line up with TRBD2. CDR1 and CDR2 (germline): SGHTA, FQGTGA. Trimming cost V 0 bases and J 5 bases; bases outside gene matches: 6. The CDR3 loop spans 16 amino acids.

This clone has a single count. The rearrangement links TRBV5-4 to TRBJ1-2; 7 bases fit TRBD1. Germline CDR1 is SGHNT and CDR2 is YYREEE (reference sequence). V shed 4 bases and J 2 bases; nucleotides not matched to a gene: 8. The length of the CDR3 is 15 residues. The CDR3 sequence is CASSVGQGGNYGYTF. The CDR3 DNA is TGTGCCAGCAGCGTGGGGCAGGGGGGAAACTATGGCTACACCTTC.

J is TRBJ1-1 and V is TRBV19; the match to TRBD1 covers 7 bases. CDR3 length: 14 residues. J lost 0 bases, V lost 5 bases, and 3 bases had no gene match. Germline V gene data show CDR1 as LNHDA and CDR2 as SQIVND (reference sequence). The CDR3 DNA follows: TGTGCCAGTAGTTTGGGACAGCTGAACACTGAAGCTTTCTTT. Protein: CASSLGQLNTEAFF.

The chain has TRBV19 and TRBJ1-5; D is undetermined. CDR1 LNHDA and CDR2 SQIVND come from the germline V gene (reference sequence). The CDR3 is 14 amino acids. V lost 3 bases and J 6 bases, leaving 12 bases between the germline ends. The CDR3 loop reads CASSMAVLGQPQHF. CDR3 coding DNA: TGTGCCAGTAGTATGGCGGTATTGGGTCAGCCCCAGCATTTT.

The chain carries TRBV11-3 and TRBJ2-5; TRBD1 matches at 10 bases. Germline CDR1 is SGHNT and CDR2 is YENEEA. Trimming removed 1 base from V and 5 bases from J; junction bases left unmatched: 4. The CDR3 runs to 15 residues. CDR3: CASSLGTGGLETQYF. CDR3 coding DNA: TGTGCCAGCAGCTTAGGGACAGGGGGTTTGGAGACCCAGTACTTC.

This sequence joins TRBV28 and TRBJ1-1; tentative D call: TRBD1 (6 bases). Trimming shortened V by 5 bases and J by 1 base, and 20 bases separated the two germline ends. The CDR3 sequence is 17 residues long. Germline loops: CDR1 MDHEN, CDR2 SYDVKM. The CDR3 reads CASSRRDTSPSNTEAFF. For the CDR3, the DNA is TGTGCCAGCAGTCGCCGGGACACCTCACCGTCGAACACTGAAGCTTTCTTT. Combining the CDR3 with reference TRBV28 and TRBJ1-1 gives the whole variable domain DVKVTQSSRYLVKRTGEKVFLECVQDMDHENMFWYRQDPGLGLRLIYFSYDVKMKEKGDIPEGYSVSREKKERFSLILESASTNQTSMYLCASSRRDTSPSNTEAFFGQGTRLTVV.

The V gene is TRBV2, the J gene TRBJ1-6; maybe TRBD1 (5 bases). This CDR3 is 14 amino acids long. V lost 8 bases, J lost 4 bases, and 12 bases lay in between. From germline, CDR1 is SNHLY and CDR2 FYNNEI. The CDR3 spells CASGRQSYNSPLHF. CDR3 coding DNA: TGTGCCAGCGGACGACAGTCATATAATTCACCCCTCCACTTT.

The rearrangement uses TRBV18 and TRBJ2-7, with a possible D match to TRBD1 (6 bases). V was shortened by 2 bases and J by 2 bases, with 7 bases between the two germline ends. In germline, CDR1 is KGHSH, CDR2 LQKENI. This CDR3 contains 13 residues. The CDR3 DNA reads as TGTGCCAGCTCACCAGGACAGACCTACGAGCAGTACTTC. It translates to CASSPGQTYEQYF.

CDR3 coding DNA: TGTGCCAGCAGGTTAGCGGGAGTGAGCACAGATACGCAGTATTTT. Translated, it gives CASRLAGVSTDTQYF. The chain links TRBV5-4 to TRBJ2-3; the match to TRBD2 covers 9 bases. This CDR3 comprises 15 residues. V shed 5 bases, J shed 0 bases, and the junction held 4 bases outside the gene matches. The germline CDR1 and CDR2 sequences are SGHNT and YYREEE (reference sequence).

CDR3: CASSRSGGNTGELFF. The DNA for the CDR3 is TGTGCCAGCAGTAGAAGCGGGGGAAACACCGGGGAGCTGTTTTTT. This chain uses TRBV6-5 with TRBJ2-2; the match to TRBD2 covers 8 bases. The length of the CDR3 is 15 residues. Unmatched junction bases numbered 4, after V lost 5 bases and J lost 2 bases. CDR1 is MNHEY, CDR2 SVGAGI, per germline.